This TCR beta chain was recorded in a study of shared clonotypes between healthy human individuals. In the study overall: Those who served as donors were a couple of women and a few men between the ages of 18 and 49.

Naive CD8 isolation took CD45RO-negative cells positively selected for CCR7 and excluded terminally differentiated effector memory CD45RA+ cells. Adults of Caucasian background living in Nashville, Tennessee made up all donors. The ends lost 3 bases at V and 4 bases at J; junction bases unmatched: 5. The germline V gene has CDR1 LNHDA and CDR2 SQIVND (reference sequence). The CDR3 sequence is 15 residues long. Method: immunoSEQ multiplex PCR; TCRdb's copy keeps in-frame clones and lacks some. This sample has hundreds of thousands of clones, with under 95% found just once. There are a few counts of this clone.

Input material: naive CD8+ T cells sorted from blood. This receptor was obtained from a man in his thirties or forties in good health. This chain joins TRBV19 and TRBJ2-3; 9 nucleotides agree with TRBD2. The CDR3 protein is CASSIGLAGSDTQYF. The DNA of the CDR3 is TGTGCCAGTAGTATCGGGCTAGCGGGATCAGATACGCAGTATTTT.